This is a list of T cell receptor beta chains from one sample in a study of shared clonotypes between healthy human individuals. Profiled with immunoSEQ multiplex PCR; TCRdb holds only in-frame clones, not every one. The sample includes 450,000 to 600,000 clones, 79% of them seen just once. Source material: PBMCs. The receptor source for this set is a woman between 35 and 50 years old in good health. Some clones in this sample may be carry-over from other donors' samples. CDR3s leave out the opening cysteine and the closing phenylalanine or tryptophan. A D gene is named only where the DNA matches it firmly.

TRBV6-1	NA	TRBJ2-7	ASSGYPTTALAYEQY
TRBV6-1	NA	TRBJ2-1	ASSDGERGEQF
TRBV6-5	NA	TRBJ2-7	ASSPRTRSD
TRBV21-1	NA	TRBJ1-5	ASSKDGVISNQPQH
TRBV19	NA	TRBJ2-2	ASSIGNTGELF
TRBV25-1	TRBD1	TRBJ2-2	ASSSTGTENTGELF
TRBV7-8	NA	TRBJ2-1	ASSQARGNNEQF
TRBV18	TRBD1	TRBJ2-7	ASSPQGQGYEQY
TRBV28	TRBD1	TRBJ2-5	ASETGGAETQY
TRBV18	NA	TRBJ2-5	ASSRGSQETQY
TRBV9	NA	TRBJ1-4	ASSDSLGEKLF
TRBV11-3	TRBD1	TRBJ1-2	ASSLQDRAPYGYT
TRBV10-3	TRBD2	TRBJ2-7	AISEMGGGNEQY
TRBV9	NA	TRBJ2-1	ASSGELERNEQF
TRBV9	TRBD1	TRBJ2-7	ASSAGQGLNEQY
TRBV5-1	NA	TRBJ2-1	ASSLGTKTYNEQF
TRBV30	TRBD1	TRBJ1-5	AWSDTTGGGQPQH
TRBV28	TRBD1	TRBJ1-1	ASTPRTGHTEAF
TRBV11-1	NA	TRBJ1-3	ASSLWGESPFGNTIY
TRBV29-1	TRBD2	TRBJ2-1	SVDPGTSGISEQF
TRBV4-1	NA	TRBJ1-1	ASSQVLSEIAEAF
TRBV7-2	TRBD1	TRBJ2-1	ASSLSGQGRRNEQF
TRBV29-1	TRBD1	TRBJ2-7	SVRTGGLYEQY
TRBV12-2	NA	TRBJ1-5	ATPNQPQH
TRBV11-3	NA	TRBJ2-1	ASSQRSGYEQF
TRBV6-1	NA	TRBJ1-2	ASSEVAESAGYGYT
TRBV28	TRBD1	TRBJ1-4	ASSRPGTGNEKLF
TRBV7-9	TRBD1	TRBJ2-7	ASSFRDRLREQY
TRBV21-1	NA	TRBJ2-3	ASSKGVASGRVDTQY